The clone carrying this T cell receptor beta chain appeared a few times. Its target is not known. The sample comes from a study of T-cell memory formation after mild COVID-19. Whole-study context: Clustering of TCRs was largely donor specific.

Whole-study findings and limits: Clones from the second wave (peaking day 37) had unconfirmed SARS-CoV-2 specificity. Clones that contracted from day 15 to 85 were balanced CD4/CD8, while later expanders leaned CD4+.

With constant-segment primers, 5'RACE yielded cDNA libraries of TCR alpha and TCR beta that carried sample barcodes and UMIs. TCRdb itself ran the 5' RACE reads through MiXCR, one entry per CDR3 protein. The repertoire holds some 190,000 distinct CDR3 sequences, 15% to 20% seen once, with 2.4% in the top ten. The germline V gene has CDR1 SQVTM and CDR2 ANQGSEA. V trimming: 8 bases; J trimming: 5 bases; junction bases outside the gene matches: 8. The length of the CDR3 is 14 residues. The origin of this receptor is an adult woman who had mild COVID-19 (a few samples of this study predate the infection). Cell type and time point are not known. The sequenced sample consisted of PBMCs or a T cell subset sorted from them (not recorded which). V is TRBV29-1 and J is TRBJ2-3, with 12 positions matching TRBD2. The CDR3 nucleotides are TGCAGCAGCCGGCTAGCGGGGGGGAGAGATACGCAGTATTTT. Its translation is CSSRLAGGRDTQYF.